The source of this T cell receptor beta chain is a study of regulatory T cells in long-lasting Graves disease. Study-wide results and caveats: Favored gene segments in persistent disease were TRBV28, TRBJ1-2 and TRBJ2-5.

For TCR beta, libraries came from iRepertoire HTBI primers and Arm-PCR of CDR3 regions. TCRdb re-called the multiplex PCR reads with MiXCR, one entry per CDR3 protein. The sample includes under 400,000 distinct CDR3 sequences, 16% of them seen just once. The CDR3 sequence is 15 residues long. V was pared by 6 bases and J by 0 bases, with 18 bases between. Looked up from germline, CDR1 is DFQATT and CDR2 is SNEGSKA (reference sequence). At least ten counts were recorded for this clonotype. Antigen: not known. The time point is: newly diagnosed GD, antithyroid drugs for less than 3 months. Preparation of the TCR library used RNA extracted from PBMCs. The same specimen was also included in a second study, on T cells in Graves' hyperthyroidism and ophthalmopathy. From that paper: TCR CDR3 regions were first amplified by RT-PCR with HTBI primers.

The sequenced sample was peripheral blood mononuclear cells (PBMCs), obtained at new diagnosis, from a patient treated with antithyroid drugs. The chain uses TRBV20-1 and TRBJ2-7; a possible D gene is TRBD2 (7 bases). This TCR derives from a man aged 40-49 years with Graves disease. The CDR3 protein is CSASNERGASYEQYF. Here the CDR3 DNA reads TGCAGTGCATCCAACGAACGGGGGGCCTCCTACGAGCAGTACTTC.